The 8 T cell receptor beta chains below come from one sample, sequenced in a study of metastatic and nonmetastatic thyroid tumors. Before thyroid surgery, none of the patients had received any treatment. TCRdb ran MiXCR on the PCR reads. The sample includes about 12,000 clones, about a third of them seen just once. Material for sequencing was tumor tissue. These TCRs come from a female donor with papillary thyroid cancer or a benign thyroid nodule (not recorded which). Some clones in this sample may be carry-over from other donors' samples.

This clone was seen only a few times. The V call is TRBV6-1, the J call TRBJ2-1; D tentatively reads TRBD1 or TRBD2 (5 bases each). The V end lost 2 bases, the J end lost 8 bases, and 13 bases lay between the germline ends. CDR1 and CDR2 from the germline V gene are MNHNS and SASEGT. This CDR3 has 14 residues. The DNA of the CDR3 is TGTGCCAGCAGTGAACGGGGCATGTTTGATGAGCAGTTCTTC. It translates to CASSERGMFDEQFF.

The genes are TRBV5-1 and TRBJ2-7, with D possibly TRBD2 on 5 matching bases. The V end was cut by 2 bases, the J end by 4 bases, with 13 bases between. The CDR3 length is 14 residues. The germline V gene encodes CDR1 SGHRS and CDR2 YFSETQ. The CDR3 nucleotides are TGCGCCAGCAGCTTAGTACTAGGCGGGTACGAGCAGTACTTC. Translated: CASSLVLGGYEQYF.

Points on this clone: A junction boundary mismatches the germline segment, possibly from a read error. The chain carries TRBV20-1 and TRBJ2-7; 10 positions agree with TRBD2. The CDR3 is made up of 18 amino acids. Looked up from germline, CDR1 is DFQATT and CDR2 is SNEGSKA (reference sequence). DNA of the CDR3: TGCAGTGCTAGAGTTTCTGGGACTAGCGCGAGCTATTCCTACGACCAGTACTTC. Translating it yields CSARVSGTSASYSYDQYF.

Concerning this clone itself: Mismatch with germline at one junction end may stem from a read error. This chain uses TRBV6-2 or TRBV6-3 with TRBJ1-1, with D unresolved. The CDR3 loop spans 14 amino acids. The germline V gene has CDR1 MNHEY and CDR2 SVGEGT. The CDR3 nucleotides are TGTGCCAGAAGTTCACTTGCGGCGAACACTGAAGCTTTCTTT. It is translated as CARSSLAANTEAFF.

This sequence joins TRBV20-1 and TRBJ2-3; D uncertain. V was shortened by 4 bases and J by 4 bases, with 6 bases between the two germline ends. This CDR3 comprises 11 residues. Germline lookup yields CDR1 DFQATT and CDR2 SNEGSKA (reference sequence). The CDR3 DNA reads as TGCAGTGCTATTCACGCAGATACGCAGTATTTT. It yields the protein CSAIHADTQYF.

This clone was observed once. This chain links TRBV20-1 with TRBJ2-7; possible D gene TRBD1, 5 bases. This CDR3 is built from 11 residues. CDR1 and CDR2 from the germline V gene are DFQATT and SNEGSKA (reference sequence). Trimming removed 6 bases at V and 4 bases at J, with 10 bases between. The CDR3 spells CSARVKYEQYF. CDR3 nucleotide sequence: TGCAGTGCCAGGGTAAAGTACGAGCAGTACTTC.

This clone has only a few counts. V gene TRBV28 combines with J gene TRBJ2-7, with 10 bases identical to TRBD2. The germline gives CDR1 MDHEN, CDR2 SYDVKM. CDR3 length equals 15 residues. Trimming took 2 bases from V and 2 from J; bases not matched to a gene: 3. CDR3 nucleotides: TGTGCCAGCAGTTTAGGGCTAGCGGGGGCCTACGAGCAGTACTTC. Its translation is CASSLGLAGAYEQYF.

This clone was counted between two and nine times. The chain joins TRBV6-1 to TRBJ1-2; 9 positions agree with TRBD1. The V gene's germline CDR1 is MNHNS and CDR2 SASEGT. The V gene end was trimmed by 5 bases and the J gene end by 6 bases; junction bases not matched to a gene: 10. This CDR3 comprises 15 residues. The DNA of the CDR3 is TGTGCCAGCAGTCCCCGGGACAGGGTACCCCATGGCTACACCTTC. It codes for CASSPRDRVPHGYTF.